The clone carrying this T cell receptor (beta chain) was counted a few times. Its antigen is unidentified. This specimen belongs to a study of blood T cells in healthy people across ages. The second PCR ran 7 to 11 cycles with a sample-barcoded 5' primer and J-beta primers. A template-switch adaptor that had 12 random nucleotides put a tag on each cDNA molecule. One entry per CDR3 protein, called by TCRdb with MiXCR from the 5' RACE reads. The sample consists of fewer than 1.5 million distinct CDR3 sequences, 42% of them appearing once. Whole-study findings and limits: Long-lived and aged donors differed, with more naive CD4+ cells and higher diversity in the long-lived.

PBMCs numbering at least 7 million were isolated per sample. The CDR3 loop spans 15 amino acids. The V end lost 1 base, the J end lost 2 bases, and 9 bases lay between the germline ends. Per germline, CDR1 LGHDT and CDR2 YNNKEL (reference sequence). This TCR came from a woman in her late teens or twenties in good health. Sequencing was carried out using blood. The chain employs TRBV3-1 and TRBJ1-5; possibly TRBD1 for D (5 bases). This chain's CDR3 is CASSQASGGNQPQHF. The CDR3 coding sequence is TGTGCCAGCAGCCAAGCTTCGGGGGGCAATCAGCCCCAGCATTTT.